The clone carrying this T cell receptor beta chain was seen at least ten times. The sample is drawn from a study of T cells in Graves' hyperthyroidism and ophthalmopathy. Using RNA transcripts as the source, TCR beta CDR3 regions were amplified. Carried out on the TCR CDR3, a first-round RT-PCR used the HTBI primer set. From the multiplex PCR reads, TCRdb called clonotypes with MiXCR, one entry per CDR3 protein. The sample lists approximately 500,000 distinct CDR3 sequences, about half occurring once. The V and J ends lost 5 bases and 5 bases, in that order; junction bases with no gene match: 9. Germline CDR1 MNHEY, CDR2 SVGEGT. The CDR3 contains 14 residues.

Sequences were obtained from peripheral blood or thyroid tissue (not recorded which). The chain is built from TRBV6-2 or TRBV6-3 and TRBJ2-7, with TRBD1 identical over 7 bases. This receptor was obtained from a young woman with Graves' hyperthyroidism. CDR3 in amino acids: CASSTPTGFNEQYF. DNA of the CDR3: TGTGCCAGCAGTACCCCGACAGGGTTCAACGAGCAGTACTTC.